This T cell receptor beta chain was observed in a study of T cells in Graves' hyperthyroidism and ophthalmopathy (dated by TCRdb to between 2017 and 2020). Turning to the overall study: Peripheral blood was sampled at the time of initial diagnosis, prior to any treatment. The study also compared thyroid tissue and blood T-cell repertoires from more than five Graves' hyperthyroidism patients. An independent validation cohort of around 19 hyperthyroidism patients and approximately 15 patients who later progressed to ophthalmopathy tested prospective prediction of ophthalmopathy. The 75 to 100 discovery patients were randomly divided into training and test sets at a 7:3 ratio. TCR V-J signatures able to tell the groups apart were searched for in a discovery cohort of 90 to 100 patients, of whom roughly 42 had Graves' ophthalmopathy and roughly 57 had stable Graves' hyperthyroidism. According to the paper, TCR Vbeta CDR3 sequencing was carried out on over 130 peripheral blood samples, which came from approximately 41 ophthalmopathy, about 75 hyperthyroidism and approximately 17 progressor patients. After sampling, hyperthyroidism patients received methimazole starting at 30 mg daily, and ophthalmopathy patients received high-dose intravenous methylprednisolone.

The TCR beta CDR3 regions were amplified from the RNA transcripts. A first-round RT-PCR of the TCR CDR3 used the HTBI primer set with the Qiagen OneStep RT-PCR kit. A second multiplex PCR round built the libraries, followed by size selection and purification. The libraries were sequenced on an Illumina HiSeq2000 using paired-end 100 bp reads. The study's processing was this. SOAPnuke was used to process the raw data, throwing out any read that contained adapters or uncalled bases, had a mean Phred below 15, or lacked an exact constant-primer or identifier match. COPE v1.2.5 was used to merge the high-quality paired reads, and each unique nucleotide sequence was defined as a clonotype. MiTCR v1.1 was used to align clonotypes to the IMGT TRBV, TRBD and TRBJ reference segments. The analysis was restricted to V-J combinations with a frequency above 0.0001, which together covered just over 98% of the repertoires. The TCS score was defined as F50 (clonal expansion) divided by E x V (chaos), with BLOSUM62-based TCRdist calculated between CDR3 peptides within each V-J. Welch's t-statistics and random forest reduced 500 to 650 V-J features to under 15, which were used in a naive Bayes classifier (R e1071). Clones were called with MiXCR by TCRdb after fastp trimmed the public reads at Q25, and only in-frame beta chains were retained. Each CDR3 protein appears once, grouped with its most common genes and DNA. The V and J calls and clone size come from TCRdb's table, not from the authors' own analysis. For this sample there are over 250,000 distinct CDR3 sequences; about 20% appear just once. The top ten hold around 65% of the sample.

Note on this clonotype: There is no known antigen for this receptor. No much larger clone exists at a distance of one base, and base qualities are not known.

In the ophthalmopathy patients, disease was moderately to severely active, with a Clinical Activity Score of 3 or more, a NOSPECS grade of 4 or more, and a duration of less than 3 months. Exclusion was applied to patients with uncontrolled infections, other autoimmune diseases, pregnancy or lactation. Diagnoses relied on clinical symptoms, serum thyroxine and TRAb, thyroid ultrasound and orbital computed tomography. Ficoll-Paque density gradient centrifugation was used to isolate PBMCs from around 10 ml of fresh peripheral blood. Trizol reagent was used to extract total RNA, and RNA quality was then checked on an Agilent 2100 Bioanalyzer. Results the study describes overall, beyond this receptor: Sample size was not statistically predetermined, and blinding of investigators to group allocation was not performed. Ophthalmopathy was separated from stable hyperthyroidism by a 13 V-J signature model, with 85% to 90% sensitivity and about 84% specificity obtained in cross-validation and 80%/75% obtained in testing. Most expanded thyroid clonotypes (frequency above 0.001) were also detected in blood, a finding suggesting that blood repertoires may reflect thyroid immune responses. In validation, the model predicted progression to ophthalmopathy a median of 6.5 months before onset, with roughly 70% sensitivity and roughly 79% specificity.

This clonotype was obtained from a man younger than 45 with Graves' ophthalmopathy. The sequencing input was blood.

The base sequence is TGTGCCAGCAGTCGACGGACAGGGGGCCGTAATGAGCAGTTCTTC. Translated, it gives CASSRRTGGRNEQFF. The chain is encoded by TRBV27 joined to TRBJ2-1, and TRBD1 aligns with 11 junction nucleotides. The CDR3 covers 15 residues, taking in both the cysteine and the phenylalanine. Only CDR3 DNA remains: 45 bases, in frame from the first base. The germline V gene encodes CDR1 MNHEY and CDR2 SMNVEV (reference sequence). V is pruned by 5 bases and J by 7 bases, leaving 7 bases of the junction without a gene match.